The 27 T cell receptor beta chains below were found in one sample sequenced in a study of radiotherapy plus CTLA-4 blockade in lung cancer. The repertoire was sequenced with immunoSEQ multiplex PCR; TCRdb's copy has only in-frame clones and lacks some. The sample contains roughly 57,000 clones, roughly 79% of which appear only once. Sample: peripheral blood, taken from a patient treated with radiotherapy plus ipilimumab. The receptors were gathered from a human donor with non-small cell lung cancer whose response to radiotherapy plus ipilimumab could not be evaluated.

The J gene is TRBJ2-7, the V gene TRBV19, with D possibly TRBD2 on 5 matching bases. This CDR3 is built from 14 residues. V dropped 1 base and J dropped 2 bases, with 9 bases sitting between them. Per the germline V gene, CDR1 is LNHDA and CDR2 is SQIVND (reference sequence). CDR3 residues: CASSIGSGPYEQYF. CDR3 sequence (DNA): TGTGCCAGTAGTATAGGGAGCGGTCCCTACGAGCAGTACTTC.

In this sample, this clone turned up many times. The chain joins TRBV9 to TRBJ2-7; D is perhaps TRBD1 (6 bases). The CDR3 is 14 residues long. Germline values: CDR1 SGDLS, CDR2 YYNGEE. The germline V and J ends were trimmed by 3 bases and 6 bases, with 16 bases remaining between them. The DNA for the CDR3 is TGTGCCAGCAGCGCGCTAACAGGGTTGGGCGAGCAGTACTTC. Its translation: CASSALTGLGEQYF.

This sequence joins TRBV18 and TRBJ1-1; 7 nucleotides align to TRBD1. V lost 0 bases, J lost 5 bases, and 12 bases stayed unmatched. The CDR3 has 17 residues. The V gene's germline CDR1 is KGHSH and CDR2 LQKENI. The CDR3 sequence is CASSPPSRTGLRTEAFF. DNA for the CDR3: TGTGCCAGCTCACCACCATCTCGGACAGGCCTAAGGACTGAAGCTTTCTTT.

The chain links TRBV18 to TRBJ2-3; 13 bases match TRBD2. V dropped 3 bases and J dropped 6; count of bases not matched to a gene: 12. CDR3 size: 18 residues. Germline V gives CDR1 KGHSH, CDR2 LQKENI. The CDR3 DNA is TGTGCCAGCTCACCCCTTCTCACTAGCGGGGGGGCAGTGGATACGCAGTATTTT. The encoded protein is CASSPLLTSGGAVDTQYF.

V gene TRBV4-3 combines with J gene TRBJ2-3; TRBD2 matches at 9 bases. Germline lookup yields CDR1 LGHNA and CDR2 YSLEER. The V gene end was trimmed by 0 bases and the J gene end by 3 bases; junction bases not matched to a gene: 4. The length of the CDR3 is 16 residues. CDR3 nucleotide sequence: TGCGCCAGCAGCCAAGATGAGCGGGGGGCGACAGATACGCAGTATTTT. Residues: CASSQDERGATDTQYF.

The V call is TRBV27, the J call TRBJ2-5; 15 nucleotides match TRBD2. The germline V gene encodes CDR1 MNHEY and CDR2 SMNVEV (reference sequence). The length of the CDR3 is 16 residues. V lost 7 bases to trimming and J lost 5 bases; unmatched junction nucleotides: 8. The DNA of the CDR3 is TGTGCCAGCAATCCCCAGGGGACTAGCGGGGGGGAGACCCAGTACTTC. Its protein is CASNPQGTSGGETQYF.

V usage is TRBV7-2 and J usage is TRBJ2-2; 8 bases line up with TRBD1. V was pared by 3 bases and J by 6 bases, with 3 bases of the junction left unmatched. The CDR3 has 14 residues. CDR1 and CDR2 from the germline V gene are SGHTA and FQGNSA. CDR3 sequence reads: CASSLSRGPGELFF. Written as DNA, the CDR3 is TGTGCCAGCAGCTTGAGCAGGGGGCCCGGGGAGCTGTTTTTT.

The rearrangement joins TRBV6-1 to TRBJ1-2, with 7 bases identical to TRBD1. Trimming removed 1 base from V and 0 bases from J; junction bases left unmatched: 14. Germline V gene data show CDR1 as MNHNS and CDR2 as SASEGT. There are 19 residues in the CDR3. CDR3 protein: CASSEGDRVLIPANYGYTF. CDR3 nucleotides: TGTGCCAGCAGTGAAGGAGACAGGGTATTAATCCCAGCTAACTATGGCTACACCTTC.

V usage is TRBV6-5 and J usage is TRBJ2-7; 9 bases match TRBD2. The CDR3 is 16 amino acids. CDR1 is MNHEY, CDR2 SVGAGI, per germline. V lost 4 bases, J lost 0 bases, and 7 bases stayed unmatched. The CDR3 sequence is CASSSPTSGLSYEQYF. CDR3 sequence (DNA): TGTGCCAGCAGTTCGCCGACTAGCGGACTCTCCTACGAGCAGTACTTC.

The chain uses TRBV13 and TRBJ1-1; D is undetermined. Germline CDR1 reads PRHDT; CDR2 reads FYEKMQ (reference sequence). The CDR3 covers 12 residues. Deletions cut 3 bases from V and 5 bases from J, with 7 bases between. Here the CDR3 reads CASSFSVTEAFF. The CDR3 DNA is TGTGCCAGCAGCTTCTCGGTTACTGAAGCTTTCTTT.

This sequence joins TRBV7-9 and TRBJ2-1; D is undetermined. This CDR3 has 14 residues. Germline CDR1 is SEHNR and CDR2 is FQNEAQ (reference sequence). Trimming took 0 bases from V and 8 from J, leaving 11 bases between them. For the CDR3, the DNA is TGTGCCAGCAGCTTAGCTAGCCCAATCGATGAGCAGTTCTTC. This translates into CASSLASPIDEQFF.

This clone has only a few counts. The rearrangement uses TRBV10-3 and TRBJ1-2, with 7 bases lining up with TRBD1. The CDR3 consists of 12 residues. Trimming took 6 bases from V and 3 from J; bases not matched to a gene: 1. Per the germline V gene, CDR1 is ENHRY and CDR2 is SYGVKD. The CDR3 spells CAISGTDYGYTF. The CDR3 DNA reads as TGTGCCATCAGCGGGACAGACTATGGCTACACCTTC.

The rearrangement joins TRBV7-2 to TRBJ2-2, with 12 bases aligning to TRBD1. CDR3 size: 17 residues. V trimming: 5 bases; J trimming: 5 bases; junction bases outside the gene matches: 9. Germline-derived CDR1 and CDR2 are SGHTA and FQGNSA. The CDR3 sequence is CASSQNRDRGRTGELFF. The CDR3 bases are TGTGCCAGCAGCCAGAACCGGGACAGGGGGCGGACCGGGGAGCTGTTTTTT. Full variable domain (remainder filled in from reference TRBV7-2 and TRBJ2-2): GAGVSQSPSNKVTEKGKDVELRCDPISGHTALYWYRQSLGQGLEFLIYFQGNSAPDKSGLPSDRFSAERTGGSVSTLTIQRTQQEDSAVYLCASSQNRDRGRTGELFFGEGSRLTVL.

V and J are TRBV11-2 and TRBJ1-1, with D possibly being TRBD1 (5 bases). The CDR3 has 14 amino acids. Trimming cost V 1 base and J 1 base, with 7 bases left between them. Germline loops: CDR1 SGHAT, CDR2 FQNNGV. DNA for the CDR3: TGTGCCAGCAGCTTAGGTGACAGGAACACTGAAGCTTTCTTT. Its translation: CASSLGDRNTEAFF.

The chain is built from TRBV6-6 and TRBJ2-5; 11 bases are shared with TRBD2. The V segment lost 6 bases and the J segment 0 bases; nucleotides outside the gene matches: 6. The CDR3 spans 16 residues. Germline CDR1 is MNHNY and CDR2 is SVGAGI (reference sequence). This CDR3 is CASSDLAGGHQETQYF. CDR3 coding DNA: TGTGCCAGCAGCGACCTAGCGGGGGGCCACCAAGAGACCCAGTACTTC.

The chain uses TRBV19 and TRBJ2-3, with 7 bases lining up with TRBD2. Germline lookup yields CDR1 LNHDA and CDR2 SQIVND (reference sequence). J was trimmed by 2 bases and V by 3 bases; bases with no gene match: 5. The CDR3 is 15 residues long. The CDR3 spells CASSIASGNTDTQYF. CDR3 coding DNA: TGTGCCAGTAGTATTGCTAGCGGAAACACAGATACGCAGTATTTT.

There are a few counts of this clone. The rearrangement uses TRBV6-6 and TRBJ2-7; TRBD1 matches at 8 bases. Trimming cost V 5 bases and J 4 bases; bases outside gene matches: 7. Germline assignment: CDR1 MNHNY and CDR2 SVGAGI (reference sequence). The CDR3 covers 14 residues. The CDR3 loop reads CASSNTGGLYEQYF. CDR3 bases: TGTGCCAGCAGTAACACAGGGGGTTTGTACGAGCAGTACTTC.

This clone is a singleton in its sample. The chain recombines TRBV2 with TRBJ1-2; unclear D gene. The CDR3 totals 14 residues. Germline-derived CDR1 and CDR2 are SNHLY and FYNNEI. Trimming removed 3 bases at V and 4 bases at J, with 12 bases between. CDR3 nucleotide sequence: TGTGCCAGCAGTGACATACGGGTTGGCTATGGCTACACCTTC. This gives the protein CASSDIRVGYGYTF.

The CDR3 here is CASTRRESGNTIYF. The CDR3 DNA sequence: TGTGCCAGCACCCGTCGGGAATCCGGAAACACCATATATTTT. The genes are TRBV6-5 and TRBJ1-3, with D unclear. The CDR3 sequence is 14 residues long. V was trimmed by 7 bases and J by 4 bases, leaving 14 bases between them. Looked up from germline, CDR1 is MNHEY and CDR2 is SVGAGI.

This clone turned up a few times. V and J are TRBV19 and TRBJ1-5; 10 bases agree with TRBD1. With 6 bases clipped from V and 3 bases from J, the junction kept 8 bases outside the gene matches. Germline V lookup: CDR1 LNHDA, CDR2 SQIVND (reference sequence). The length of the CDR3 is 16 residues. CDR3 coding DNA: TGTGCCAGTAGGAGGGACAGGGGAGCCTACAATCAGCCCCAGCATTTT. This gives the protein CASRRDRGAYNQPQHF.

This chain connects TRBV28 to TRBJ1-1; 12 bases match TRBD1. V shed 5 bases, J shed 11 bases, and the junction held 6 bases outside the gene matches. CDR3 length equals 13 residues. Germline lookup yields CDR1 MDHEN and CDR2 SYDVKM. The CDR3 reads CASSPGQGAVAFF. CDR3 DNA: TGTGCCAGCAGTCCGGGACAGGGGGCTGTTGCTTTCTTT.

Written as DNA, the CDR3 is TGTGCCAGCAGCCCAGCGCGGGAGGGGCTCTCAGGGTCCACAGATACGCAGTATTTT. Translating gives CASSPAREGLSGSTDTQYF. The V call is TRBV7-9, the J call TRBJ2-3; 9 nucleotides line up with TRBD2. The junction had 17 bases not matched to a gene; V was cut back by 5 bases and J by 2 bases. The CDR3 runs to 19 residues. Germline CDR1 is SEHNR and CDR2 is FQNEAQ (reference sequence).

On this clone: The same CDR3 also results from other DNA sequences found in this sample. V is TRBV7-2 and J is TRBJ1-2; 7 bases align to TRBD1. From germline, CDR1 is SGHTA and CDR2 FQGNSA. V lost 5 bases and J lost 7; bases outside the gene matches: 10. This CDR3 contains 14 residues. In DNA, the CDR3 is TGTGCCAGCAGCCTCGAACAGGGGTTGGGTGGCTACACCTTC. Protein product: CASSLEQGLGGYTF.

This chain connects TRBV4-3 to TRBJ2-1, with 9 nucleotides matching TRBD1. CDR1 LGHNA and CDR2 YSLEER come from the germline V gene. CDR3 length equals 15 residues. The junction had 4 bases not matched to a gene; V was cut back by 4 bases and J by 3 bases. The CDR3 sequence is CASSRDRAHYNEQFF. CDR3 coding DNA: TGCGCCAGCAGCCGGGACAGGGCCCACTACAATGAGCAGTTCTTC.

The chain joins TRBV2 to TRBJ2-3; the match to TRBD2 covers 11 bases. This CDR3 contains 17 residues. Trimming cost V 7 bases and J 0 bases; bases outside gene matches: 9. CDR1 and CDR2 from the germline V gene are SNHLY and FYNNEI. CDR3 sequence (DNA): TGTGCCAGCAATTTTCTAGCGGGGGGAGCTAGCACAGATACGCAGTATTTT. Protein product: CASNFLAGGASTDTQYF.

The chain couples TRBV11-2 to TRBJ2-4; a possible D gene is TRBD2 (5 bases). CDR1 and CDR2 from the germline V gene are SGHAT and FQNNGV. The V end was cut by 1 base, the J end by 6 bases, with 10 bases between. The CDR3 runs to 14 residues. The DNA of the CDR3 is TGTGCCAGCAGCTTAGGCGGGTGGACAAACATTCAGTACTTC. Translating it yields CASSLGGWTNIQYF.

J is TRBJ1-1 and V is TRBV6-1, with a possible D match to TRBD1 (5 bases). V lost 6 bases and J 1 base, leaving 15 bases between the germline ends. The CDR3 runs to 15 residues. Germline V gene sequence: CDR1 MNHNS, CDR2 SASEGT. The CDR3 spells CASRPGTGANTEAFF. CDR3 in DNA: TGTGCCAGCAGGCCCGGGACGGGAGCGAACACTGAAGCTTTCTTT.